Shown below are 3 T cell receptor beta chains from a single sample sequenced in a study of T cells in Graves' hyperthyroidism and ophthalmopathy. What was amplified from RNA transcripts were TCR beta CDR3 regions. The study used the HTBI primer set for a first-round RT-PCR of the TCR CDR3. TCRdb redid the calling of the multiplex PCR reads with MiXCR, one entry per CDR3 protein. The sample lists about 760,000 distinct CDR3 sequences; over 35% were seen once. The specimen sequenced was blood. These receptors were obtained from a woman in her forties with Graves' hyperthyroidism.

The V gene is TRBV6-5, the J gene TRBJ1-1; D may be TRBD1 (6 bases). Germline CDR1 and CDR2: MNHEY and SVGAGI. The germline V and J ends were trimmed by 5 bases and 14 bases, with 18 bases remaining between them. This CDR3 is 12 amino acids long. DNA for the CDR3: TGTGCCAGCAGTCTACGGGGGGGGGCATCGTTCTTT. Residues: CASSLRGGASFF.

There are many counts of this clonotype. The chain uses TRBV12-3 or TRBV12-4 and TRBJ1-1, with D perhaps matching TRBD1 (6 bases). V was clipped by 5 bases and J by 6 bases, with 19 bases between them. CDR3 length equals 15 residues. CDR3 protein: CASSPRYRVLSEAFF. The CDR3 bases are TGTGCCAGCAGTCCTCGTTACAGGGTTCTCTCTGAAGCTTTCTTT.

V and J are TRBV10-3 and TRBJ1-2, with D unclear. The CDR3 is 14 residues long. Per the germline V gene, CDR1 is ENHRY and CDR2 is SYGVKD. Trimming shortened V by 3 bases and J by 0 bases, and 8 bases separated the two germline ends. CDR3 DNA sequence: TGTGCCATCAGTGAAGGACTACCTAACTATGGCTACACCTTC. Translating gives CAISEGLPNYGYTF.